This TCR beta chain was captured in a study of cytomegalovirus exposure and HLA in healthy donors. Sampled while nominally healthy, donors likely had unrecorded immune exposures. Germline trimming cut 3 bases from V and 6 bases from J; bases unmatched to any gene: 4. This CDR3 comprises 13 residues. Germline-derived CDR1 and CDR2 are SGHRS and YFSETQ. PCR amplification relied on 60 Vbeta primers (plus 13 Jbeta primers). The assay was immunoSEQ multiplex PCR, and TCRdb's table has in-frame clones only and misses some. The sample has 45,000 to 60,000 clones. Input material: PBMCs. The rearrangement links TRBV5-1 to TRBJ2-7, with 9 nucleotides matching TRBD1. The clonotype originates from a woman in her forties in good health and CMV-seronegative. CDR3 region: CASSSGQGAEQYF. Written as DNA, the CDR3 is TGCGCCAGCAGCTCGGGACAGGGCGCCGAGCAGTACTTC.